This T cell receptor beta chain comes out of a study of cytomegalovirus exposure and HLA in healthy donors. The PCR contained 60 Vbeta and 13 Jbeta primers. Repertoires were generated with immunoSEQ multiplex PCR, while TCRdb's copy carries only in-frame clones and drops some. The sample carries 100,000 or so clones, around 75% recorded once. Germline V CDR1 and CDR2: MNHNS, SASEGT. The V gene end was trimmed by 2 bases and the J gene end by 4 bases; junction bases not matched to a gene: 5. The CDR3 is 16 amino acids. This receptor was obtained from a man in his thirties or forties in good health and CMV-seropositive. The chain couples TRBV6-1 to TRBJ2-6; 7 bases agree with TRBD2. The sequenced sample was PBMCs. CDR3 bases: TGTGCCAGCAGTGAACTGGGGGGGTCAGGGGCCAACGTCCTGACTTTC. It translates to CASSELGGSGANVLTF.